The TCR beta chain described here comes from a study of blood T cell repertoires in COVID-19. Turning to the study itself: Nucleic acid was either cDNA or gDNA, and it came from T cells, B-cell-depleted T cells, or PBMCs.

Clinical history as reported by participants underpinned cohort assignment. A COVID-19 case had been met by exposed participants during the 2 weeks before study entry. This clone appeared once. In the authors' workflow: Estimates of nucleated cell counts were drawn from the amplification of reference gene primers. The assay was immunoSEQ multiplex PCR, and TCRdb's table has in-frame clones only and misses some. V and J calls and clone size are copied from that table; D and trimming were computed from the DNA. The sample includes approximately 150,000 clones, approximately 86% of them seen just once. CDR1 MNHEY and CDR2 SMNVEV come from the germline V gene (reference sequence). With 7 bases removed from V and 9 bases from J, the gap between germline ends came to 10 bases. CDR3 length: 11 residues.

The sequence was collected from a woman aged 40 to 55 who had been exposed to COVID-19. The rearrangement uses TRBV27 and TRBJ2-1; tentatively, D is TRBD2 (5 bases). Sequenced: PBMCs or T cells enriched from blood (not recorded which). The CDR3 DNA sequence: TGTGCCAGCACCCTGGGAGTTGAGCAGTTCTTC. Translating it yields CASTLGVEQFF.